The 20 T cell receptor beta chains below come from one sample, sequenced in a study of preoperative IRX-2 immunotherapy in early breast cancer. Treatment given: preoperative locoregional IRX-2 cytokine immunotherapy. Measured with immunoSEQ multiplex PCR; TCRdb has only the in-frame clones, and not every one. The top ten hold roughly 1.2% of the sample, which has 40,000 to 45,000 clones, 70% to 80% seen once. Material: tumor tissue, obtained after IRX-2 immunotherapy. Every receptor here comes from a human donor with breast cancer.

The V and J genes are TRBV5-1 and TRBJ2-7, with 9 nucleotides matching TRBD1. The CDR3 sequence is 14 residues long. The germline V gene has CDR1 SGHRS and CDR2 YFSETQ. V trimming: 2 bases; J trimming: 6 bases; junction bases outside the gene matches: 6. CDR3 protein: CASSFWTGEGEQYF. The DNA for the CDR3 is TGCGCCAGCAGCTTCTGGACAGGGGAAGGCGAGCAGTACTTC.

The V gene is TRBV19, the J gene TRBJ1-2, with D possibly TRBD1 on 6 matching bases. Trimming removed 5 bases at V and 4 bases at J, with 17 bases between. Germline CDR1 and CDR2: LNHDA and SQIVND (reference sequence). The length of the CDR3 is 15 residues. The chain's CDR3 is CASSLQTGSFYGYTF. As DNA, the CDR3 is TGTGCCAGTAGTCTCCAGACAGGATCATTCTATGGCTACACCTTC.

The gene calls are TRBV7-1 and TRBJ2-2; D gene ambiguous. TRBV7-1 is reported as an ORF; its role is uncertain. V dropped 4 bases and J dropped 0 bases, with 9 bases sitting between them. This CDR3 has 15 amino acids. The CDR3 DNA reads TGTGCCAGCAGCTACGGGTCGACGAACACCGGGGAGCTGTTTTTT. Translation gives CASSYGSTNTGELFF.

To note about this clone: The junction does not match germline at one end; this may be a read error. The J gene is TRBJ2-3, the V gene TRBV5-1; 9 bases map to TRBD2. This CDR3 has 15 residues. Per germline, CDR1 SGHRS and CDR2 YFSETQ. The CDR3 loop is CVSSSLAGGTDTQYF. The CDR3 region has the DNA TGCGTCAGCAGCTCCTTAGCGGGAGGCACAGATACGCAGTATTTT.

The chain joins TRBV19 to TRBJ1-1, with D unclear. This CDR3 has 15 residues. The V gene lost 1 base and the J gene lost 1 base, with 10 bases spanning the gap. CDR1 and CDR2 from the germline V gene are LNHDA and SQIVND (reference sequence). CDR3 nucleotides: TGTGCCAGTAGTATAGGGCGCCGTGCGAACACTGAAGCTTTCTTT. Its protein product is CASSIGRRANTEAFF. The whole variable domain, filled in from reference TRBV19 and TRBJ1-1, reads DGGITQSPKYLFRKEGQNVTLSCEQNLNHDAMYWYRQDPGQGLRLIYYSQIVNDFQKGDIAEGYSVSREKKESFPLTVTSAQKNPTAFYLCASSIGRRANTEAFFGQGTRLTVV.

The chain couples TRBV5-1 to TRBJ2-5; 8 bases align to TRBD2. Losses at the gene ends were 0 bases for V and 4 bases for J; bases not matched to a gene: 11. This CDR3 contains 17 residues. Germline lookup yields CDR1 SGHRS and CDR2 YFSETQ. CDR3 in amino acids: CASSLASGGLEGETQYF. The CDR3 DNA reads TGCGCCAGCAGCTTGGCCAGCGGGGGATTAGAGGGAGAGACCCAGTACTTC.

The chain links TRBV10-2 to TRBJ2-2; a weak D match, TRBD1 (5 bases). Trimming cost V 2 bases and J 4 bases, with 11 bases left between them. Germline V CDR1 and CDR2: WSHSY, SAAADI. The CDR3 has 15 amino acids. CDR3 in DNA: TGCGCCAGCAGTGAGCACAGGATGATCACCGGGGAGCTGTTTTTT. Protein product: CASSEHRMITGELFF.

This chain connects TRBV28 to TRBJ2-3; 8 positions agree with TRBD1. Trimming removed 6 bases from V and 4 bases from J; junction bases left unmatched: 3. The CDR3 covers 13 residues. CDR1 MDHEN and CDR2 SYDVKM come from the germline V gene. The CDR3 coding sequence is TGTGCCAGCAGGGGGACAGGTTCAGATACGCAGTATTTT. Its translation is CASRGTGSDTQYF.

The chain is built from TRBV6-8 and TRBJ1-2; TRBD1 matches 8 bases. V gave up 5 bases and J gave up 6 bases; unmatched junction bases: 2. This CDR3 region has 12 residues. Germline CDR1 is MNHGY and CDR2 is SAAAGT. The DNA for the CDR3 is TGTGCCAGCAGTCCGACAGGGGATGGCTACACCTTC. Amino acids: CASSPTGDGYTF.

The chain recombines TRBV11-3 with TRBJ2-3; D could derive from TRBD1 or TRBD2 (5 bases each). V was pared by 3 bases and J by 3 bases, with 16 bases between. Germline V gene sequence: CDR1 SGHNT, CDR2 YENEEA. The CDR3 length is 16 residues. The CDR3 nucleotides are TGTGCCAGCAGCTTGGGGGTAGGGAGTTTGACAGATACGCAGTATTTT. Protein sequence: CASSLGVGSLTDTQYF.

The chain joins TRBV9 to TRBJ2-3; 9 bases fit TRBD2. The CDR3 consists of 14 residues. The ends lost 0 bases at V and 8 bases at J; junction bases unmatched: 4. Germline V gene sequence: CDR1 SGDLS, CDR2 YYNGEE. The CDR3 DNA sequence: TGTGCCAGCAGCGTAGAACCGGGACTAGCTACGCAGTATTTT. Encoded protein: CASSVEPGLATQYF.

The chain links TRBV28 to TRBJ2-7, with D perhaps matching TRBD2 (6 bases). This CDR3 region has 13 residues. Germline values: CDR1 MDHEN, CDR2 SYDVKM. With 1 base removed from V and 10 bases from J, the gap between germline ends came to 14 bases. The CDR3 DNA is TGTGCCAGCAGTTTATTCCACACGGGGGTTCAGTACTTC. Residues: CASSLFHTGVQYF.

The chain carries TRBV5-1 and TRBJ1-1, with D tentatively TRBD1 (5 bases). The CDR3 has 15 residues. Germline V gives CDR1 SGHRS, CDR2 YFSETQ. Trimming left V 0 bases short and J 8 bases short, with 17 bases between. DNA for the CDR3: TGCGCCAGCAGCTTGGGGCAGGGCGCTTGGTCCGAAGCTTTCTTT. As protein: CASSLGQGAWSEAFF.

This clone has only a few counts. The J gene is TRBJ2-1, the V gene TRBV25-1; tentatively, D is TRBD1 or TRBD2 (5 bases each). The CDR3 spans 14 residues. V was cut by 10 bases and J by 5 bases, with 18 bases left in between. Germline CDR1 MGHDK, CDR2 SYGVNS. DNA of the CDR3: TGTGCCATCCCGAGGGACCGAGGGGACAATGAGCAGTTCTTC. Its translation: CAIPRDRGDNEQFF.

V gene TRBV19 combines with J gene TRBJ2-2, with D possibly matching TRBD2 (7 bases). V lost 7 bases and J lost 6, with 21 bases in between. The germline V gene has CDR1 LNHDA and CDR2 SQIVND (reference sequence). CDR3 length: 16 residues. For the CDR3, the DNA is TGTGCCAGTATCGGCTGGGGGGGCGAATGGGCCGGGGAGCTGTTTTTT. It translates to CASIGWGGEWAGELFF. Full variable domain (remainder filled in from reference TRBV19 and TRBJ2-2): DGGITQSPKYLFRKEGQNVTLSCEQNLNHDAMYWYRQDPGQGLRLIYYSQIVNDFQKGDIAEGYSVSREKKESFPLTVTSAQKNPTAFYLCASIGWGGEWAGELFFGEGSRLTVL.

The J gene is TRBJ2-3, the V gene TRBV12-5, with 8 bases identical to TRBD2. The length of the CDR3 is 15 residues. Germline assignment: CDR1 LGHNT and CDR2 FRNRAP. V shed 2 bases, J shed 2 bases, and the junction held 3 bases outside the gene matches. In nucleotides, the CDR3 is TGTGCTAGTGGTTTGTACGGGGGGGCCACAGATACGCAGTATTTT. Its translation is CASGLYGGATDTQYF.

This clone is judged medium-sized. The gene calls are TRBV6-8 and TRBJ2-7, with a possible D match to TRBD2 (5 bases). The CDR3 extends over 15 amino acids. The V end was cut by 0 bases, the J end by 0 bases, with 9 bases between. The germline V gene has CDR1 MNHGY and CDR2 SAAAGT. This chain's CDR3 is CASSYSRALSYEQYF. The CDR3 nucleotides read TGTGCCAGCAGTTACTCGCGGGCCCTCTCCTACGAGCAGTACTTC.

The CDR3 nucleotides read TGTGCCAGCTCGGCAGGGTCGTATGAAAAACTGTTTTTT. Residues: CASSAGSYEKLFF. This rearrangement joins TRBV6-8 to TRBJ1-4, with a weak D call TRBD1 (5 bases). The CDR3 has 13 residues. Trimming removed 8 bases at V and 6 bases at J, with 13 bases between. Germline V gene lookup returns CDR1 MNHGY and CDR2 SAAAGT.

The genes are TRBV5-1 and TRBJ1-4; no firm D call. V was pared by 4 bases and J by 0 bases, with 10 bases between. This CDR3 has 15 amino acids. CDR1 and CDR2 from the germline V gene are SGHRS and YFSETQ. The DNA of the CDR3 is TGCGCCAGCAGCCCGGTATTCTCAACTAATGAAAAACTGTTTTTT. Amino acid sequence: CASSPVFSTNEKLFF.

This chain connects TRBV7-5 to TRBJ2-1. TRBV7-5 is a pseudogene. The CDR3 totals 17 residues. DNA of the CDR3: TGTGCCAGCAGCTTATCGATTAGGACCGTCTCCTACAATGAGCAGTTCTTC. This gives the protein CASSLSIRTVSYNEQFF.